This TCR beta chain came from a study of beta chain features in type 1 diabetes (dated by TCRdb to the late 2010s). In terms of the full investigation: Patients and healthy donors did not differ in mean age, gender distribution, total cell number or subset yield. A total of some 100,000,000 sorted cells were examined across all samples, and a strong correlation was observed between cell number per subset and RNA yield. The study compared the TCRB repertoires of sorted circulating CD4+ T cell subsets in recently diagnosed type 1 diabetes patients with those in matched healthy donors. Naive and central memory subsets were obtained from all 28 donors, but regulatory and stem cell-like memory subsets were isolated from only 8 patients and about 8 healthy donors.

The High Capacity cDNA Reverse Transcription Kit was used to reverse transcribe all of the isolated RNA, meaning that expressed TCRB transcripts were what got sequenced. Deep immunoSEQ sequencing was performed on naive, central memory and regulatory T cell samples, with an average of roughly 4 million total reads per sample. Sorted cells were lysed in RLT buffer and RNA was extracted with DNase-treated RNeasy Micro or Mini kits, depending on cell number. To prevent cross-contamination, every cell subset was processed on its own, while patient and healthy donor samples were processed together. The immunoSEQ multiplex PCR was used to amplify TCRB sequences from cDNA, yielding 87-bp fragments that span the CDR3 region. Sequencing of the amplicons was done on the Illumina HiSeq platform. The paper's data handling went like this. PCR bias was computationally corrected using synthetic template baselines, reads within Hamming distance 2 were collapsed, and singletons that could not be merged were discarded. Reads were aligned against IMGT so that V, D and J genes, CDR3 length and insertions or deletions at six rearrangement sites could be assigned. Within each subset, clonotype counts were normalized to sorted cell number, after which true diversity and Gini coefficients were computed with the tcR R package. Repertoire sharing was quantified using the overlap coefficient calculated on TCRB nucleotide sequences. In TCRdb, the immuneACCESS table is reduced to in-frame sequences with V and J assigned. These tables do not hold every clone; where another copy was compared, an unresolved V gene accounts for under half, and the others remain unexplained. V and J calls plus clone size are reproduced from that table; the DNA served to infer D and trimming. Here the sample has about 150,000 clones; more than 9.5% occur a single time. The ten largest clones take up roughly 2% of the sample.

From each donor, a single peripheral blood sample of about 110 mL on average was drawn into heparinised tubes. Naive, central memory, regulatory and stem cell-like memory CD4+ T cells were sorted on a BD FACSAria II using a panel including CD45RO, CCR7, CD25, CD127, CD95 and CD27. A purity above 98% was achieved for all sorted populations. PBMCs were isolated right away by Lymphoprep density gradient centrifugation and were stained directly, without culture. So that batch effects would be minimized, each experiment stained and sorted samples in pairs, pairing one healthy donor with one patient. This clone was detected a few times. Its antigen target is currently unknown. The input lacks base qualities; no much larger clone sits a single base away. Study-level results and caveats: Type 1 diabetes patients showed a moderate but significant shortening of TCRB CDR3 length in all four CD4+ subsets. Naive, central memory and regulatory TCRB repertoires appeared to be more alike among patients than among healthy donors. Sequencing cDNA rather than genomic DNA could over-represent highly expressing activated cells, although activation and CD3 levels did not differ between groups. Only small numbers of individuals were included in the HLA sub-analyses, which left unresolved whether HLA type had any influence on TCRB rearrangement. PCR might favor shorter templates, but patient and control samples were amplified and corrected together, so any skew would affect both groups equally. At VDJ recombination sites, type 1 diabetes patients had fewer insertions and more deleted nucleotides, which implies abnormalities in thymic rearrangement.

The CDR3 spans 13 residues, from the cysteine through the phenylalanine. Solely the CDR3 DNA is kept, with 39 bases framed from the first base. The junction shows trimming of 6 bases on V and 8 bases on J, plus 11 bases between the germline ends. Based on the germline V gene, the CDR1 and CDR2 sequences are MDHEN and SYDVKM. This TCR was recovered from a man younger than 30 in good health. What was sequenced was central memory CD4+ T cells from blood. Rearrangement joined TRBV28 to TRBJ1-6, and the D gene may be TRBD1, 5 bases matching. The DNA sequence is TGTGCCAGCAGGCGACAGCCTGATTCACCCCTCCACTTT. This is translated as CASRRQPDSPLHF.